Listed below are T cell receptor beta chains from one sample, sequenced in a study of cytomegalovirus exposure and HLA in healthy donors. Assay: immunoSEQ multiplex PCR; the TCRdb copy retains only in-frame clones and omits some. The sample has under 250,000 clones, roughly 78% seen once. The specimen sequenced was PBMCs. The receptor source for this set is a boy aged 10-17 years in good health and CMV-seronegative. Both conserved end residues are part of each CDR3. D genes are given only for firm matches. Size tells how often a clone was seen (once, few, many) or the class of an expanded clone, and some rows leave it out.

j_gene,d_gene,len,v_gene,abundance,CDR3nt,CDR3aa
TRBJ2-2,TRBD1,15,TRBV7-9,NA,TGTGCCAGCAGCTCGACAGGGTTATTCACCGGGGAGCTGTTTTTT,CASSSTGLFTGELFF
TRBJ1-1,NA,16,TRBV7-2,NA,TGTGCCAGCAGCTTAGCTTGGGGGGGCCCGGGGACTGAAGCTTTCTTT,CASSLAWGGPGTEAFF
TRBJ2-3,NA,13,TRBV11-3,once,TGTGCCAGCAGCTTAGACGTTCCAGATACGCAGTATTTT,CASSLDVPDTQYF
TRBJ2-7,NA,15,TRBV29-1,few,TGCAGCGTTGAAGTTCGCGGCAGTGCATCCTACGAGCAGTACTTC,CSVEVRGSASYEQYF
TRBJ1-3,NA,14,TRBV5-6,NA,TGTGCCAGCAGCTTACAGGGCGCTGGAAACACCATATATTTT,CASSLQGAGNTIYF
TRBJ1-5,NA,13,TRBV25-1,NA,TGTGCCAGCAGTGAGACAGAAAATCAGCCCCAGCATTTT,CASSETENQPQHF
TRBJ2-2,NA,14,TRBV6-5,NA,TGTGCCAGCAGTTGGGTGACTAGCACCGGGGAGCTGTTTTTT,CASSWVTSTGELFF
TRBJ2-4,NA,15,TRBV7-8,NA,TGTGCCAGCAGCTTACAGGTTCGAACCAAAAACATTCAGTACTTC,CASSLQVRTKNIQYF
TRBJ2-7,TRBD2,15,TRBV2,NA,TGTGCCAGCAGTGATAGGGGTAGCGGGAGCCCCTCACCCCCCTTC,CASSDRGSGSPSPPF
TRBJ2-7,NA,12,TRBV11-3,NA,TGTGCCAGCCAAGCCGAGGGAAGCGAGCAGTACTTC,CASQAEGSEQYF
TRBJ2-3,NA,15,TRBV6-6,NA,TGTGCCAGCAGTGGACGACAGGTCCTCACAGATACGCAGTATTTT,CASSGRQVLTDTQYF
TRBJ2-1,NA,15,TRBV11-3,NA,TGTGCCAGCAGCTCTTACGCGAGGGGAGGCGATGAGCAGTTCTTC,CASSSYARGGDEQFF
TRBJ1-2,NA,16,TRBV7-9,NA,TGTTCCAGCAGCCCTGGTCAGGGCAGATTCTTATATGGCTACACCTTC,CSSSPGQGRFLYGYTF
TRBJ1-1,TRBD1,15,TRBV6-5,NA,TGTGCCCACCGTGACGCCGGGACAGGGAACACTGAAGCTTTCTTT,CAHRDAGTGNTEAFF
TRBJ2-7,NA,16,TRBV5-1,NA,TGCGCCAGCAGCTTGGGAATAGCGGCCAGCTCCTACGAGCAGTACTTC,CASSLGIAASSYEQYF
TRBJ2-2,NA,14,TRBV29-1,NA,TGCAGCGCCTCCGGGAGCCGGGTCACCGGGGAGCTGTTTTTT,CSASGSRVTGELFF
TRBJ1-1,TRBD1,12,TRBV2,NA,TGTGCCAGCAGAACCACAGGGGGCAGAGCTTTCTTT,CASRTTGGRAFF
TRBJ2-6,TRBD1,18,TRBV6-1,few,TGTGCCAGCAGTGAAATACTCCAACAGGGGACTGGGGCCAACGTCCTGACTTTC,CASSEILQQGTGANVLTF
TRBJ2-2,NA,15,TRBV12-5,NA,TGTGCTATCCCCGTTTCGGGGGTAAACACCGGGGAGCTGTTTTTT,CAIPVSGVNTGELFF
TRBJ1-2,TRBD1,15,TRBV2,NA,TGTGCCAGCAGTGCAGACCAGGGGGCTTTTGGTGGCTACACCTTC,CASSADQGAFGGYTF
TRBJ1-2,TRBD1,15,TRBV18,NA,TGTGCCAGCTCACCACCGGGGACAGGGGCGGAAGGCTACACCTTC,CASSPPGTGAEGYTF
TRBJ2-7,TRBD1,17,TRBV14,NA,TGTGCCAGCAGCCAAGATTCTTTCGGAGGACAGGGCTACGAGCAGTACTTC,CASSQDSFGGQGYEQYF
TRBJ1-5,NA,16,TRBV30,NA,TGTGCCTGGAGTGTATTACGGGGGAGGGGAGTTCAGCCCCAGCATTTT,CAWSVLRGRGVQPQHF